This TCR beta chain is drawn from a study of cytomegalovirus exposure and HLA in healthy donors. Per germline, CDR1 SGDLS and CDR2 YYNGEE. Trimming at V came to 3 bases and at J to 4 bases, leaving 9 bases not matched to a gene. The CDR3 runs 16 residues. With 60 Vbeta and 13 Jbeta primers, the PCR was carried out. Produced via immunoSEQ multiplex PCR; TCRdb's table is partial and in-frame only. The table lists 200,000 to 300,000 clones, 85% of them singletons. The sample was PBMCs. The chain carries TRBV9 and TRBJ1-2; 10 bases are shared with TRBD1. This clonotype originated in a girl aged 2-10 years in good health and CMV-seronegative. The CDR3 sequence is CASSGGGQGIFYGYTF. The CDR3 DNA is TGTGCCAGCAGCGGGGGGGGACAGGGGATTTTCTATGGCTACACCTTC.